These 25 T cell receptor beta chains share one sample of origin, sequenced in a study of cytomegalovirus exposure and HLA in healthy donors. Amplification used 60 Vbeta primers and 13 Jbeta primers. Generated by immunoSEQ multiplex PCR, the TCRdb table keeps only in-frame clones and is missing some. This table has some 150,000 clones, roughly 80% appearing once. What was sequenced was PBMCs. The receptors derive from a man aged 40-55 years in good health and CMV-seronegative.

In its sample, this clone was seen a few times. The rearrangement links TRBV9 to TRBJ2-1; TRBD2 aligns across 11 bases. This CDR3 contains 15 residues. Germline assignment: CDR1 SGDLS and CDR2 YYNGEE. Germline trimming cut 0 bases from V and 13 bases from J; bases unmatched to any gene: 9. CDR3 DNA sequence: TGTGCCAGCAGCGTAGAAGGGGCTAGCGGGGGGAAACAGTTCTTC. Residues: CASSVEGASGGKQFF.

This clone was seen a handful of times. The gene calls are TRBV30 and TRBJ2-7, with 13 positions matching TRBD2. Germline CDR1 GTSNPN, CDR2 SVGIG (reference sequence). With 2 bases clipped from V and 2 bases from J, the junction kept 6 bases outside the gene matches. CDR3 length: 16 residues. Here the CDR3 DNA reads TGTGCCTGGAGTCTGGGGACTAGCGGGGTTCCCTACGAGCAGTACTTC. It encodes CAWSLGTSGVPYEQYF.

The chain links TRBV7-2 to TRBJ2-1, with no clear D. This CDR3 contains 14 residues. The germline CDR1 and CDR2 sequences are SGHTA and FQGNSA. V was pared by 0 bases and J by 5 bases, with 8 bases between. The CDR3 bases are TGTGCCAGCAGCTTAGCCAGAACCCACAATGAGCAGTTCTTC. Its translation: CASSLARTHNEQFF.

This clone was seen a handful of times. V gene TRBV11-3 combines with J gene TRBJ1-5, with a possible D match to TRBD1 (5 bases). Deletions cut 0 bases from V and 0 bases from J, with 12 bases between. From germline, CDR1 is SGHNT and CDR2 YENEEA. The CDR3 runs to 17 residues. CDR3 protein: CASSLDRDIYSNQPQHF. The CDR3, as DNA: TGTGCCAGCAGCTTAGACAGGGATATATATAGCAATCAGCCCCAGCATTTT.

As regards this clone: Relative to the germline gene, one junction end is altered; a read error may explain this. This chain joins TRBV4-1 and TRBJ2-3; D may be TRBD1 (6 bases). Germline assignment: CDR1 MGHRA and CDR2 YSYEKL. This CDR3 has 14 residues. CDR3 sequence (DNA): TGCGCCAGCAGCCAAGGACGGGACACAGATACGCAATATTTT. Amino acid sequence: CASSQGRDTDTQYF.

This rearrangement joins TRBV6-4 to TRBJ2-2, with 7 bases that match TRBD1. In germline, CDR1 is MRHNA, CDR2 SNTAGT. Losses at the gene ends were 9 bases for V and 2 bases for J; bases not matched to a gene: 15. CDR3 length equals 17 residues. CDR3 sequence reads: CASLPGTEQKNTGELFF. Here the CDR3 DNA reads TGTGCCAGTCTGCCAGGGACAGAACAAAAAAACACCGGGGAGCTGTTTTTT.

The rearrangement joins TRBV7-2 to TRBJ1-5; unclear D gene. Trimming left V 3 bases short and J 4 bases short, with 7 bases between. This CDR3 region has 13 residues. The germline V gene encodes CDR1 SGHTA and CDR2 FQGNSA. CDR3 sequence (DNA): TGTGCCAGCAGCTTGCAGGATAATCAGCCCCAGCATTTT. Translated: CASSLQDNQPQHF.

This chain uses TRBV2 with TRBJ2-2; 9 positions match TRBD1. Germline loops: CDR1 SNHLY, CDR2 FYNNEI. The length of the CDR3 is 15 residues. V lost 5 bases and J lost 5; bases outside the gene matches: 6. This CDR3 reads CASSTGQGWTGELFF. The CDR3 nucleotides read TGTGCCAGCAGTACGGGACAGGGTTGGACCGGGGAGCTGTTTTTT.

The chain couples TRBV7-9 to TRBJ2-1; 12 positions agree with TRBD2. CDR3 size: 16 residues. V was clipped by 3 bases and J by 8 bases; unmatched bases: 8. CDR1 is SEHNR, CDR2 FQNEAQ, per germline (reference sequence). CDR3 sequence reads: CASSFIGLAGGYEQFF. The CDR3 DNA is TGTGCCAGCAGCTTTATTGGTCTAGCGGGGGGGTATGAGCAGTTCTTC.

The chain couples TRBV5-1 to TRBJ1-6; tentative D call: TRBD1 (5 bases). The length of the CDR3 is 14 residues. V was shortened by 4 bases and J by 3 bases, with 8 bases between the two germline ends. Germline V gene sequence: CDR1 SGHRS, CDR2 YFSETQ. The CDR3 region is CASSETDYNSPLHF. CDR3 sequence (DNA): TGCGCCAGCAGCGAGACAGACTATAATTCACCCCTCCACTTT.

The chain is built from TRBV4-3 and TRBJ2-7, with a tentative D call TRBD2 (5 bases). V lost 1 base to trimming and J lost 0 bases, with 13 bases between them. CDR3 size: 16 residues. Germline V lookup: CDR1 LGHNA, CDR2 YSLEER. The CDR3 sequence is CASSQGPGKSSYEQYF. The CDR3 DNA is TGCGCCAGCAGCCAAGGGCCGGGGAAGAGCTCCTACGAGCAGTACTTC.

The table lists this clone with a count of one. The chain employs TRBV6-4 and TRBJ1-1; 7 nucleotides align to TRBD1. In germline, CDR1 is MRHNA, CDR2 SNTAGT. J lost 5 bases, V lost 6 bases, and 12 bases had no gene match. The CDR3 loop spans 15 amino acids. CDR3 protein: CASRATGVGLTEAFF. CDR3 in DNA: TGTGCCAGCAGAGCTACAGGGGTAGGTCTGACTGAAGCTTTCTTT.

This sequence joins TRBV9 and TRBJ2-1, with 7 bases aligning to TRBD1. CDR1 and CDR2 from the germline V gene are SGDLS and YYNGEE. The V and J ends lost 4 bases and 1 base, in that order; junction bases with no gene match: 5. This CDR3 spans 15 amino acids. The CDR3 sequence is CASSPRTGSYNEQFF. The CDR3 nucleotides are TGTGCCAGCAGCCCCCGGACAGGTTCCTACAATGAGCAGTTCTTC. The full variable domain, with the rest looked up from reference TRBV9 and TRBJ2-1, is DSGVTQTPKHLITATGQRVTLRCSPRSGDLSVYWYQQSLDQGLQFLIQYYNGEERAKGNILERFSAQQFPDLHSELNLSSLELGDSALYFCASSPRTGSYNEQFFGPGTRLTVL.

This rearrangement joins TRBV6-6 to TRBJ2-5; TRBD1 matches at 8 bases. Trimming took 6 bases from V and 3 from J; bases not matched to a gene: 6. Germline CDR1 and CDR2: MNHNY and SVGAGI (reference sequence). The CDR3 covers 14 residues. CDR3 DNA sequence: TGTGCCAGCAGCCAGGACAGGGTTAAAGAGACCCAGTACTTC. Translated, it gives CASSQDRVKETQYF.

About this clone: A junction end diverges from the germline sequence, so it may reflect a read error. This chain uses TRBV6-6 with TRBJ2-7; maybe TRBD1 (6 bases). The CDR3 consists of 16 residues. CDR1 is MNHNY, CDR2 SVGAGI, per germline (reference sequence). The DNA of the CDR3 is TGTGCCAGCAGCACAGGGAGCGAGGTCATAGAAATCCCTCTCACTTTC. Amino acid sequence: CASSTGSEVIEIPLTF.

This clone turned up a few times. This chain connects TRBV5-6 to TRBJ1-2, with TRBD1 as a possible D gene (5 bases). V shed 2 bases and J shed 7 bases, with 12 bases lying between them. The CDR3 runs to 13 residues. Germline V lookup: CDR1 SGHDT, CDR2 YYEEEE. CDR3 in DNA: TGTGCCAGCAGCTTCGGGGCCGGGGGTGGCTACACCTTC. It codes for CASSFGAGGGYTF.

V is TRBV27 and J is TRBJ1-1; D gene unclear. Between the trimmed V and J ends, which lost 0 bases and 5 bases, there was a span of 10 bases. Germline-derived CDR1 and CDR2 are MNHEY and SMNVEV (reference sequence). The CDR3 extends over 14 amino acids. The CDR3 is CASSLSEGKTEAFF. Written as DNA, the CDR3 is TGTGCCAGCAGTTTATCGGAGGGTAAGACTGAAGCTTTCTTT.

The chain links TRBV7-6 to TRBJ2-5; 13 bases are a match to TRBD2. The V and J ends lost 2 bases and 5 bases, in that order; junction bases with no gene match: 8. Germline assignment: CDR1 SGHVS and CDR2 FNYEAQ. The CDR3 loop spans 17 amino acids. As DNA, the CDR3 is TGTGCCAGCAGCTTAACTAGCGGGGGGGCGGGAGGTGAGACCCAGTACTTC. Translation: CASSLTSGGAGGETQYF.

CDR3 loop: CASSVSGQGARQPQHF. The CDR3 DNA reads as TGTGCCAGTAGTGTCTCGGGACAGGGGGCGAGGCAGCCCCAGCATTTT. The J gene is TRBJ1-5, the V gene TRBV19; 12 bases agree with TRBD1. The ends lost 5 bases at V and 7 bases at J; junction bases unmatched: 9. Germline V gene lookup returns CDR1 LNHDA and CDR2 SQIVND (reference sequence). The length of the CDR3 is 16 residues.

The V and J genes are TRBV6-5 and TRBJ1-1, with 7 bases matching TRBD1. Trimming took 6 bases from V and 2 from J; bases not matched to a gene: 6. The CDR3 sequence is 14 residues long. CDR1 and CDR2 (germline): MNHEY, SVGAGI. This chain's CDR3 is CASSRGQLNTEAFF. The CDR3 coding sequence is TGTGCCAGCAGCCGGGGACAGCTTAACACTGAAGCTTTCTTT.

This clone has a handful of counts. This chain uses TRBV7-8 with TRBJ1-2, with a possible D match to TRBD1 (6 bases). The CDR3 has 15 residues. V lost 1 base, J lost 7 bases, and 16 bases lay in between. The V gene's germline CDR1 is SGHVS and CDR2 FQNEAQ. CDR3 DNA: TGTGCCAGCAGCTTAGAGGGGGAAGGGTTGGGTGGCTACACCTTC. It is translated as CASSLEGEGLGGYTF.

This sequence joins TRBV5-1 and TRBJ2-6; 7 bases map to TRBD1. V dropped 4 bases and J dropped 1; count of bases not matched to a gene: 8. This CDR3 spans 17 amino acids. From germline, CDR1 is SGHRS and CDR2 YFSETQ. CDR3 in DNA: TGCGCCAGCAGCATGGACAGGTCGGTTTCTGGGGCCAACGTCCTGACTTTC. As protein: CASSMDRSVSGANVLTF.

The chain employs TRBV7-3 and TRBJ2-7; D is possibly TRBD1 (6 bases). This CDR3 region has 11 residues. Trimming shortened V by 2 bases and J by 10 bases, and 9 bases separated the two germline ends. The germline gives CDR1 SGHTA, CDR2 FQGTGA. CDR3 DNA: TGTGCCAGCAGCTTAGTCAGGGGCCAGTACTTC. Its translation is CASSLVRGQYF.

The V and J genes are TRBV2 and TRBJ1-5; a weak D match, TRBD1 (5 bases). Deletions cut 7 bases from V and 0 bases from J, with 22 bases between. Germline V CDR1 and CDR2: SNHLY, FYNNEI. There are 18 residues in the CDR3. CDR3 in DNA: TGTGCCAGCACGAGGGGTGCTGTACGGGGGTATAGCAATCAGCCCCAGCATTTT. Protein sequence: CASTRGAVRGYSNQPQHF.

This rearrangement joins TRBV30 to TRBJ1-3, with D unclear. Per the germline V gene, CDR1 is GTSNPN and CDR2 is SVGIG (reference sequence). The CDR3 spans 15 residues. Deletions cut 2 bases from V and 6 bases from J, with 17 bases between. As DNA, the CDR3 is TGTGCCTGGAGTCAAAAAGGACTTGGAGAAAACACCATATATTTT. Translating it yields CAWSQKGLGENTIYF. The entire variable domain, with the rest obtained from reference TRBV30 and TRBJ1-3, is as follows: SQTIHQWPATLVQPVGSPLSLECTVEGTSNPNLYWYRQAAGRGLQLLFYSVGIGQISSEVPQNLSASRPQDRQFILSSKKLLLSDSGFYLCAWSQKGLGENTIYFGEGSWLTVV.